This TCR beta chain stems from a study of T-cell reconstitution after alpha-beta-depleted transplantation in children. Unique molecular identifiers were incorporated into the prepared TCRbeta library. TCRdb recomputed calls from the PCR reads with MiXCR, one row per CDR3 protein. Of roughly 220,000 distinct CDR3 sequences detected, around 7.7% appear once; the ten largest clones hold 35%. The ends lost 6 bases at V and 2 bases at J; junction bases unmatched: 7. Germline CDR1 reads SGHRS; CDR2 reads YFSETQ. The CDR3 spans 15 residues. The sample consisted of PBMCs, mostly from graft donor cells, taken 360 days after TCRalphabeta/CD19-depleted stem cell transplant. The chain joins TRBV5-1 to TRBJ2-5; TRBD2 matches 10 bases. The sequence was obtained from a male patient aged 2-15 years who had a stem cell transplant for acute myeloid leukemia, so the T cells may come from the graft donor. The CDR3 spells CASKSLAGVQETQYF. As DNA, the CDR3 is TGCGCCAGCAAGTCCCTAGCGGGAGTGCAAGAGACCCAGTACTTC.